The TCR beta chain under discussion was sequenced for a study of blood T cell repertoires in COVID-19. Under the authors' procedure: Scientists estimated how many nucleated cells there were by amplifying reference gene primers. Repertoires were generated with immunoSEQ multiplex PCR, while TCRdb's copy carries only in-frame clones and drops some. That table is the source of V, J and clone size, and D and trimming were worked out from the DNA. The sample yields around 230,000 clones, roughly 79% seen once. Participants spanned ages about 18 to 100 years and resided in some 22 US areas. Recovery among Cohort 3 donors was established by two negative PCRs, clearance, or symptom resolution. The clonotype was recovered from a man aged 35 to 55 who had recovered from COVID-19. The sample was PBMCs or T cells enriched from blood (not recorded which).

The chain's CDR3 is CASSLGTSPRPDTQYF. The CDR3 coding sequence is TGTGCCAGCAGCCTAGGGACTAGCCCCAGGCCAGATACGCAGTATTTT. This sequence joins TRBV11-2 and TRBJ2-3, with 9 bases fitting TRBD2. The CDR3 has 16 residues. CDR1 SGHAT and CDR2 FQNNGV come from the germline V gene. Trimming removed 5 bases from V and 4 bases from J; junction bases left unmatched: 10.